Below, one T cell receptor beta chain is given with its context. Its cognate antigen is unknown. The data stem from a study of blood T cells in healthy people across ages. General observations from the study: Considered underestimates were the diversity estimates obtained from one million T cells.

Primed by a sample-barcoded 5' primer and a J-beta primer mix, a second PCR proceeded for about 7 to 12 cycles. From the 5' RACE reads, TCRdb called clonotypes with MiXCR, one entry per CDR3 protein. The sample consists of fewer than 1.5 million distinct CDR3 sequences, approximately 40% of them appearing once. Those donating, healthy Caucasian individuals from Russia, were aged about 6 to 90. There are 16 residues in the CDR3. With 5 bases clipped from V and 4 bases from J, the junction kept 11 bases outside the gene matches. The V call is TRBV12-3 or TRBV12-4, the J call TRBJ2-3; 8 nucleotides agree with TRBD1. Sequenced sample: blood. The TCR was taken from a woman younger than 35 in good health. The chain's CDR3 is CASSLGQGFRADTQYF. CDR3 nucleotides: TGTGCCAGCAGTCTTGGACAGGGATTTAGAGCAGATACGCAGTATTTT.